Listed here are 18 T cell receptor beta chains from one sample, sequenced in a study of shared clonotypes between healthy human individuals. Measured with immunoSEQ multiplex PCR; TCRdb has only the in-frame clones, and not every one. The sample has about 1.1 million clones; 78% are singletons. Sequenced sample: memory CD4+ T cells from PBMCs. Specified subset: CD45RA-negative fraction. Source of these receptors: a man younger than 30 in good health. Some clones in this sample may be carry-over from other donors' samples.

As concerns this clone: The same CDR3 arises from other DNA sequences in this sample as well. The gene calls are TRBV5-1 and TRBJ2-5, with a possible D match to TRBD1 (5 bases). This CDR3 has 14 amino acids. V was clipped by 2 bases and J by 2 bases, with 10 bases between them. The germline CDR1 and CDR2 sequences are SGHRS and YFSETQ. CDR3 in DNA: TGCGCCAGCAGCTTAGGGGTGGGACAAGAGACCCAGTACTTC. It translates to CASSLGVGQETQYF.

The CDR3 loop is CASSLVAGVNYEQYF. CDR3 coding DNA: TGTGCCAGCAGCTTAGTTGCGGGAGTTAACTACGAGCAGTACTTC. J is TRBJ2-7 and V is TRBV7-2; 7 bases are shared with TRBD2. The CDR3 runs 15 residues. J was trimmed by 3 bases and V by 1 base; bases with no gene match: 6. Germline loops: CDR1 SGHTA, CDR2 FQGNSA.

V gene TRBV4-2 combines with J gene TRBJ1-2, with D perhaps matching TRBD1 (5 bases). This CDR3 comprises 17 residues. Deletions cut 2 bases from V and 5 bases from J, with 21 bases between. Germline V gene data show CDR1 as LGHNA and CDR2 as YNFKEQ. This CDR3 is CASSQSGQFLPVYGYTF. The DNA of the CDR3 is TGTGCCAGCAGCCAATCCGGACAATTTCTGCCTGTATATGGCTACACCTTC.

The chain employs TRBV29-1 and TRBJ2-5; perhaps D is TRBD1 or TRBD2 (6 bases each). Deletions cut 7 bases from V and 5 bases from J, with 20 bases between. The CDR3 length is 14 residues. The V gene's germline CDR1 is SQVTM and CDR2 ANQGSEA. CDR3 region: CSAGGPGGRETQYF. The CDR3 DNA follows: TGCAGCGCCGGCGGGCCCGGGGGCAGGGAGACCCAGTACTTC.

The chain joins TRBV6-5 to TRBJ2-5; 12 bases match TRBD2. Germline loops: CDR1 MNHEY, CDR2 SVGAGI. This CDR3 contains 15 residues. The V gene end was trimmed by 6 bases and the J gene end by 6 bases; junction bases not matched to a gene: 8. The CDR3 reads CASRELAGGQQTQYF. In DNA, the CDR3 is TGTGCCAGCAGGGAACTAGCGGGAGGTCAACAGACCCAGTACTTC.

Turning to this clone: The sample has other DNA sequences that encode this CDR3 too. The chain employs TRBV19 and TRBJ2-1; 12 bases line up with TRBD2. The CDR3 consists of 15 residues. The germline CDR1 and CDR2 sequences are LNHDA and SQIVND (reference sequence). V lost 3 bases to trimming and J lost 8 bases; unmatched junction nucleotides: 5. The CDR3 reads CASSIGLAGGDEQFF. The CDR3 region has the DNA TGTGCCAGTAGTATTGGTCTAGCGGGAGGGGATGAGCAGTTCTTC. Drawing the rest from reference TRBV19 and TRBJ2-1, the complete variable domain is DGGITQSPKYLFRKEGQNVTLSCEQNLNHDAMYWYRQDPGQGLRLIYYSQIVNDFQKGDIAEGYSVSREKKESFPLTVTSAQKNPTAFYLCASSIGLAGGDEQFFGPGTRLTVL.

This rearrangement joins TRBV27 to TRBJ1-5; D ambiguous. The CDR3 is 14 amino acids. Germline assignment: CDR1 MNHEY and CDR2 SMNVEV (reference sequence). V gave up 0 bases and J gave up 4 bases, with 7 bases separating them. Here the CDR3 DNA reads TGTGCCAGCAGTTTATCTTTTAGTAATCAGCCCCAGCATTTT. This gives the protein CASSLSFSNQPQHF.

V gene TRBV2 combines with J gene TRBJ2-2; 7 bases line up with TRBD2. The CDR3 sequence is 14 residues long. Germline V gene data show CDR1 as SNHLY and CDR2 as FYNNEI. V trimming: 11 bases; J trimming: 7 bases; junction bases outside the gene matches: 13. CDR3 region: CAGMASGIIGELFF. CDR3 sequence (DNA): TGTGCCGGAATGGCCAGCGGGATTATCGGGGAGCTGTTTTTT.

This clone was observed a single time. The CDR3 is CASSPGLAPYNEQFF. DNA of the CDR3: TGTGCCAGCAGCCCGGGACTAGCGCCCTACAATGAGCAGTTCTTC. This rearrangement joins TRBV4-2 to TRBJ2-1; 10 nucleotides agree with TRBD2. The CDR3 consists of 15 residues. Germline CDR1 reads LGHNA; CDR2 reads YNFKEQ. Unmatched junction bases numbered 2, after V lost 4 bases and J lost 2 bases.

In this sample, this clone turned up once. The genes are TRBV4-1 and TRBJ2-1, with 12 bases matching TRBD2. Germline V gene data show CDR1 as MGHRA and CDR2 as YSYEKL. V shed 1 base, J shed 7 bases, and the junction held 5 bases outside the gene matches. This CDR3 has 16 amino acids. This CDR3 reads CASSQGLAGVLNEQFF. CDR3 coding DNA: TGCGCCAGCAGCCAAGGACTAGCGGGAGTATTAAATGAGCAGTTCTTC.

The V gene is TRBV28, the J gene TRBJ2-3, with TRBD2 identical over 7 bases. The germline CDR1 and CDR2 sequences are MDHEN and SYDVKM. Trimming removed 6 bases from V and 5 bases from J; junction bases left unmatched: 11. CDR3 length: 15 amino acids. The CDR3: CASSPGGRSLDTQYF. In nucleotides, the CDR3 is TGTGCCAGCAGCCCCGGCGGGAGATCTTTAGATACGCAGTATTTT. Combining the CDR3 with reference TRBV28 and TRBJ2-3 gives the whole variable domain DVKVTQSSRYLVKRTGEKVFLECVQDMDHENMFWYRQDPGLGLRLIYFSYDVKMKEKGDIPEGYSVSREKKERFSLILESASTNQTSMYLCASSPGGRSLDTQYFGPGTRLTVL.

The J gene is TRBJ1-2, the V gene TRBV5-1, with no clear D. V dropped 4 bases and J dropped 8 bases, with 9 bases sitting between them. Per germline, CDR1 SGHRS and CDR2 YFSETQ. This CDR3 comprises 11 residues. The CDR3 DNA follows: TGCGCCAGCAGCCCCGGGAGCGGCTACACCTTC. Residues: CASSPGSGYTF.

Note on this clone: Other DNA sequences in this specimen translate into the identical CDR3. The chain is built from TRBV14 and TRBJ2-2; D gene ambiguous. The CDR3 covers 13 residues. Trimming took off 4 bases at V and 4 bases at J, with 7 bases between the two ends. In germline, CDR1 is SGHDN, CDR2 FVKESK. CDR3 region: CASSPTLTGELFF. In DNA form, the CDR3 reads TGTGCCAGCAGCCCGACACTCACCGGGGAGCTGTTTTTT.

The rearrangement uses TRBV7-8 and TRBJ1-3; no clear D. There are 14 residues in the CDR3. Trimming pared 6 bases from V and 4 bases from J, leaving 13 bases between. CDR1 is SGHVS and CDR2 is FQNEAQ in the germline V gene. CDR3 amino acids: CASREWNRGNTIYF. The DNA for the CDR3 is TGTGCCAGCAGGGAGTGGAATAGGGGAAACACCATATATTTT. The full variable domain, with the rest looked up from reference TRBV7-8 and TRBJ1-3, is GAGVSQSPRYKVAKRGQDVALRCDPISGHVSLFWYQQALGQGPEFLTYFQNEAQLDKSGLPSDRFFAERPEGSVSTLKIQRTQQEDSAVYLCASREWNRGNTIYFGEGSWLTVV.

In its sample, this clone was seen a few times. The CDR3 sequence: CAITSYEQYF. CDR3 DNA: TGTGCCATCACGTCCTACGAGCAGTACTTC. This rearrangement joins TRBV10-3 to TRBJ2-7; D gene unclear. The length of the CDR3 is 10 residues. The germline V gene encodes CDR1 ENHRY and CDR2 SYGVKD. V was trimmed by 7 bases and J by 1 base, leaving 2 bases between them.

The rearrangement joins TRBV15 to TRBJ2-3; TRBD1 might be the D (5 bases). The V end was cut by 0 bases, the J end by 7 bases, with 8 bases between. The CDR3 has 13 amino acids. CDR1 is LNHNV, CDR2 YYDKDF, per germline (reference sequence). The CDR3 loop reads CATSRDGANTQYF. CDR3 nucleotide sequence: TGTGCCACCAGCAGAGATGGGGCAAATACGCAGTATTTT.

CDR3 sequence reads: CASSLRDIYNEQFF. The CDR3 nucleotides read TGTGCCAGCTCCCTTAGGGACATTTACAATGAGCAGTTCTTC. This rearrangement joins TRBV11-1 to TRBJ2-1, with D maybe TRBD1 (6 bases). Germline-derived CDR1 and CDR2 are SGHAT and FQDESV (reference sequence). This CDR3 comprises 14 residues. Trimming took off 8 bases at V and 4 bases at J, with 15 bases between the two ends.

The gene calls are TRBV5-5 and TRBJ2-2; maybe TRBD2 (6 bases). V lost 0 bases, J lost 1 base, and 10 bases lay in between. The CDR3 loop spans 16 amino acids. CDR1 is SGHKS, CDR2 YYEKEE, per germline (reference sequence). The CDR3 protein is CASSLALAGNTGELFF. The CDR3 coding sequence is TGTGCCAGCAGCTTGGCACTAGCCGGGAACACCGGGGAGCTGTTTTTT.